This T cell receptor beta chain was identified in a study of T cells in Graves' hyperthyroidism and ophthalmopathy. Background on the study: Once the initial diagnosis was made, peripheral blood was obtained before any treatment. General study findings and limits: Blood also contained most expanded thyroid clonotypes above 0.001.

To note about this clonotype: The antigen is unknown.

Germline V gene sequence: CDR1 MNHEY, CDR2 SVGEGT. The CDR3 contains 13 residues. V was shortened by 2 bases and J by 2 bases, with 5 bases between the two germline ends. Researchers amplified the TCR beta CDR3 regions from RNA transcripts. The HTBI set primed first-round TCR CDR3 RT-PCR. TCRdb itself ran the multiplex PCR reads through MiXCR, one entry per CDR3 protein. The sample gives about 640,000 distinct CDR3 sequences, around 21% of which show up once; under 35% is in the top ten. The TCR sequence derives from a man aged 25 to 40 with Graves' ophthalmopathy. Material for sequencing was blood. This sequence joins TRBV6-2 or TRBV6-3 and TRBJ2-3; D unresolved. DNA of the CDR3: TGTGCCAGCAGTTACACTATCACAGATACGCAGTATTTT. This gives the protein CASSYTITDTQYF.